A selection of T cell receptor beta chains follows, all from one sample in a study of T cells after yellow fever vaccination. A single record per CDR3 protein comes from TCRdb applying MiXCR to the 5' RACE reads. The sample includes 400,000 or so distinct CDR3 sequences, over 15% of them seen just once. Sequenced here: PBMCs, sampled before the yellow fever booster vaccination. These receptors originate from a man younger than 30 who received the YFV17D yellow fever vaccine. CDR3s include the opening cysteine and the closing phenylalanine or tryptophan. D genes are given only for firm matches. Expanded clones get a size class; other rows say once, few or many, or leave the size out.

cdr3_aa: CAWTRGLTDTQYF
cdr3_nt: TGTGCCTGGACACGGGGCCTCACAGATACGCAGTATTTT
clone_size: few
v_call: TRBV30
cdr3_length: 13
d_call: -
j_call: TRBJ2-3

cdr3_aa: CASSQAGQFFSPLHF
cdr3_nt: TGTGCCAGCAGTCAGGCAGGACAGTTCTTCTCACCCCTCCACTTT
clone_size: few
v_call: TRBV28
cdr3_length: 15
d_call: -
j_call: TRBJ1-6

cdr3_aa: CASSDLRGTGGPDTQYF
cdr3_nt: TGTGCCAGCAGCGATTTGCGGGGGACAGGGGGACCAGATACGCAGTATTTT
clone_size: -
v_call: TRBV7-6
cdr3_length: 17
d_call: TRBD1
j_call: TRBJ2-3

cdr3_aa: CSVGFTGELFF
cdr3_nt: TGCAGCGTTGGATTTACCGGGGAGCTGTTTTTT
clone_size: few
v_call: TRBV29-1
cdr3_length: 11
d_call: -
j_call: TRBJ2-2

cdr3_aa: CSARRAGIAMVQPQHF
cdr3_nt: TGCAGTGCTAGGCGGGCAGGGATCGCGATGGTGCAGCCCCAGCATTTT
clone_size: few
v_call: TRBV20-1
cdr3_length: 16
d_call: -
j_call: TRBJ1-5

cdr3_aa: CSADPPSGEETQYF
cdr3_nt: TGCAGTGCTGACCCCCCTAGCGGGGAAGAGACCCAGTACTTC
clone_size: -
v_call: TRBV20-1
cdr3_length: 14
d_call: TRBD2
j_call: TRBJ2-5

cdr3_aa: CASSQQGLSQKLFF
cdr3_nt: TGTGCCAGCAGTCAACAGGGACTGTCACAAAAACTGTTTTTT
clone_size: -
v_call: TRBV6-6
cdr3_length: 14
d_call: -
j_call: TRBJ1-4

cdr3_aa: CSATSSGETQYF
cdr3_nt: TGCAGCGCCACTTCTAGCGGGGAGACCCAGTACTTC
clone_size: few
v_call: TRBV29-1
cdr3_length: 12
d_call: TRBD2
j_call: TRBJ2-5

cdr3_aa: CSARDSIGLADFTMETQYF
cdr3_nt: TGCAGTGCTAGAGATTCTATCGGACTAGCGGACTTTACGATGGAGACCCAGTACTTC
clone_size: many
v_call: TRBV20-1
cdr3_length: 19
d_call: TRBD2
j_call: TRBJ2-5

cdr3_aa: CAINPGRVDYEQYF
cdr3_nt: TGTGCCATCAACCCCGGGAGGGTCGACTACGAGCAGTACTTC
clone_size: -
v_call: TRBV10-3
cdr3_length: 14
d_call: TRBD2
j_call: TRBJ2-7

cdr3_aa: CASSDSSGGANEQFF
cdr3_nt: TGTGCCAGCAGTGACTCGAGCGGGGGGGCAAATGAGCAGTTCTTC
clone_size: medium-sized
v_call: TRBV6-4
cdr3_length: 15
d_call: TRBD2
j_call: TRBJ2-1

cdr3_aa: CASSLASLAGGPDTQYF
cdr3_nt: TGCGCCAGCAGCTTGGCCTCCCTAGCGGGGGGCCCAGATACGCAGTATTTT
clone_size: few
v_call: TRBV5-1
cdr3_length: 17
d_call: TRBD2
j_call: TRBJ2-3

cdr3_aa: CASSGPGLAYEQYF
cdr3_nt: TGTGCCAGCAGCGGACCGGGACTAGCCTACGAGCAGTACTTC
clone_size: -
v_call: TRBV21-1
cdr3_length: 14
d_call: -
j_call: TRBJ2-7

cdr3_aa: CASSLRRGANEQFF
cdr3_nt: TGTGCCAGCAGCTTACGGCGGGGGGCCAATGAGCAGTTCTTC
clone_size: -
v_call: TRBV7-3
cdr3_length: 14
d_call: TRBD2
j_call: TRBJ2-1

cdr3_aa: CASRGDRGPNQPQHF
cdr3_nt: TGTGCCAGCAGGGGCGACAGGGGTCCCAATCAGCCCCAGCATTTT
clone_size: few
v_call: TRBV7-8
cdr3_length: 15
d_call: TRBD1
j_call: TRBJ1-5

cdr3_aa: CASSFGHGDEQFF
cdr3_nt: TGTGCCAGCAGCTTCGGGCATGGGGATGAGCAGTTCTTC
clone_size: -
v_call: TRBV7-9
cdr3_length: 13
d_call: -
j_call: TRBJ2-1

cdr3_aa: CSASFLAGGLNEQFF
cdr3_nt: TGCAGTGCTAGCTTTCTAGCGGGGGGGCTTAATGAGCAGTTCTTC
clone_size: few
v_call: TRBV20-1
cdr3_length: 15
d_call: TRBD2
j_call: TRBJ2-1

cdr3_aa: CASSPSQRGGLEQYF
cdr3_nt: TGTGCCAGCAGCCCCTCACAGCGGGGAGGTCTCGAGCAGTACTTC
clone_size: once
v_call: TRBV7-9
cdr3_length: 15
d_call: TRBD2
j_call: TRBJ2-7

cdr3_aa: CASSLDGLAGGHTDTQYF
cdr3_nt: TGTGCCAGCAGCTTAGATGGTCTAGCGGGGGGGCACACAGATACGCAGTATTTT
clone_size: -
v_call: TRBV11-2
cdr3_length: 18
d_call: TRBD2
j_call: TRBJ2-3

cdr3_aa: CSVGKRGGDTDTQYF
cdr3_nt: TGCAGCGTTGGGAAACGGGGGGGCGACACAGATACGCAGTATTTT
clone_size: -
v_call: TRBV29-1
cdr3_length: 15
d_call: TRBD2
j_call: TRBJ2-3

cdr3_aa: CASSPRTQGAPDYGYTF
cdr3_nt: TGCGCCAGCAGCCCCCGGACCCAAGGGGCCCCTGACTATGGCTACACCTTC
clone_size: few
v_call: TRBV5-1
cdr3_length: 17
d_call: -
j_call: TRBJ1-2

cdr3_aa: CASSPTGHNGNQPQHF
cdr3_nt: TGTGCCAGCAGTCCGACAGGTCACAACGGCAATCAGCCCCAGCATTTT
clone_size: few
v_call: TRBV12-3/TRBV12-4
cdr3_length: 16
d_call: -
j_call: TRBJ1-5

cdr3_aa: CASSLQGPNEKLFF
cdr3_nt: TGCGCCAGCAGCTTACAGGGTCCTAATGAAAAACTGTTTTTT
clone_size: -
v_call: TRBV5-1
cdr3_length: 14
d_call: -
j_call: TRBJ1-4

cdr3_aa: CASSLWTGNTGELFF
cdr3_nt: TGTGCCAGCAGCTTATGGACAGGGAACACCGGGGAGCTGTTTTTT
clone_size: few
v_call: TRBV11-2
cdr3_length: 15
d_call: TRBD1
j_call: TRBJ2-2

cdr3_aa: CASSSSGGDTGELFF
cdr3_nt: TGTGCCAGCAGTTCTAGCGGGGGCGACACCGGGGAGCTGTTTTTT
clone_size: -
v_call: TRBV6-5
cdr3_length: 15
d_call: TRBD2
j_call: TRBJ2-2

cdr3_aa: CSARGSGTDTQYF
cdr3_nt: TGCAGTGCTAGAGGGTCAGGGACAGATACGCAGTATTTT
clone_size: few
v_call: TRBV20-1
cdr3_length: 13
d_call: -
j_call: TRBJ2-3

cdr3_aa: CASSPQAGAGEQFF
cdr3_nt: TGTGCCAGCAGTCCGCAGGCGGGGGCTGGTGAGCAGTTCTTC
clone_size: many
v_call: TRBV12-3/TRBV12-4
cdr3_length: 14
d_call: -
j_call: TRBJ2-1

cdr3_aa: CSARGLDSSYNEQFF
cdr3_nt: TGCAGTGCTAGGGGACTGGACAGCTCCTACAATGAGCAGTTCTTC
clone_size: -
v_call: TRBV20-1
cdr3_length: 15
d_call: -
j_call: TRBJ2-1

cdr3_aa: CASSQDLLDKGIGGNTEAFF
cdr3_nt: TGTGCCAGCAGCCAAGATTTACTGGACAAAGGGATAGGAGGGAACACTGAAGCTTTCTTT
clone_size: few
v_call: TRBV3-1
cdr3_length: 20
d_call: -
j_call: TRBJ1-1

cdr3_aa: CASSTQGTKTQYF
cdr3_nt: TGTGCCAGCAGCACCCAGGGTACGAAGACCCAGTACTTC
clone_size: few
v_call: TRBV6-5
cdr3_length: 13
d_call: -
j_call: TRBJ2-5

cdr3_aa: CASSIGGTHGEQYF
cdr3_nt: TGTGCCAGCTCAATCGGAGGGACCCACGGAGAGCAGTACTTC
clone_size: -
v_call: TRBV7-9
cdr3_length: 14
d_call: -
j_call: TRBJ2-7

cdr3_aa: CASNQDVTVGTRTEAFF
cdr3_nt: TGTGCCAGCAACCAGGACGTAACGGTGGGAACGAGAACTGAAGCTTTCTTT
clone_size: -
v_call: TRBV3-2
cdr3_length: 17
d_call: -
j_call: TRBJ1-1

cdr3_aa: CASSLGLHYEQYF
cdr3_nt: TGCGCCAGCAGCTTGGGACTCCACTACGAGCAGTACTTC
clone_size: few
v_call: TRBV5-1
cdr3_length: 13
d_call: -
j_call: TRBJ2-7

cdr3_aa: CASIGLGPIYGYTF
cdr3_nt: TGTGCCAGCATCGGTTTGGGGCCAATCTATGGCTACACCTTC
clone_size: -
v_call: TRBV12-3/TRBV12-4
cdr3_length: 14
d_call: -
j_call: TRBJ1-2

cdr3_aa: CASSDRDSLNHEQYF
cdr3_nt: TGTGCCAGCAGCGACCGGGACTCCTTAAACCACGAGCAGTACTTC
clone_size: -
v_call: TRBV21-1
cdr3_length: 15
d_call: -
j_call: TRBJ2-7

cdr3_aa: CASSVDPRTDTQYF
cdr3_nt: TGTGCCAGCAGCGTAGACCCCCGAACAGATACGCAGTATTTT
clone_size: few
v_call: TRBV9
cdr3_length: 14
d_call: -
j_call: TRBJ2-3

cdr3_aa: CSAKNPGLQETQYF
cdr3_nt: TGCAGTGCCAAGAACCCGGGGCTCCAAGAGACCCAGTACTTC
clone_size: few
v_call: TRBV20-1
cdr3_length: 14
d_call: -
j_call: TRBJ2-5

cdr3_aa: CASSPLRGGGDEQYF
cdr3_nt: TGTGCCAGCTCACCGTTGCGGGGGGGCGGCGACGAGCAGTACTTC
clone_size: -
v_call: TRBV18
cdr3_length: 15
d_call: TRBD2
j_call: TRBJ2-7

cdr3_aa: CASGSPNTGELFF
cdr3_nt: TGTGCCAGCGGCTCGCCGAACACCGGGGAGCTGTTTTTT
clone_size: few
v_call: TRBV7-2
cdr3_length: 13
d_call: -
j_call: TRBJ2-2

cdr3_aa: CASSLLGKRKPITDTQYF
cdr3_nt: TGTGCCAGCAGCCTTCTGGGCAAAAGAAAGCCTATCACAGATACGCAGTATTTT
clone_size: -
v_call: TRBV7-2
cdr3_length: 18
d_call: -
j_call: TRBJ2-3

cdr3_aa: CASSPRGSGNSPLHF
cdr3_nt: TGTGCCAGCAGCCCGAGGGGTAGCGGTAATTCACCCCTCCACTTT
clone_size: few
v_call: TRBV7-9
cdr3_length: 15
d_call: -
j_call: TRBJ1-6

cdr3_aa: CASSLEGDRAHEQYF
cdr3_nt: TGTGCCAGCAGCTTGGAAGGGGACAGGGCCCACGAGCAGTACTTC
clone_size: many
v_call: TRBV5-4
cdr3_length: 15
d_call: TRBD1
j_call: TRBJ2-7

cdr3_aa: CASRDLAGGYNEQFF
cdr3_nt: TGTGCCAGCAGGGACCTAGCGGGGGGGTACAATGAGCAGTTCTTC
clone_size: -
v_call: TRBV6-6
cdr3_length: 15
d_call: TRBD2
j_call: TRBJ2-1

cdr3_aa: CASTPRGQPPIGEKLFF
cdr3_nt: TGTGCCAGCACCCCCCGTGGACAGCCCCCAATAGGGGAAAAACTGTTTTTT
clone_size: -
v_call: TRBV12-3/TRBV12-4
cdr3_length: 17
d_call: -
j_call: TRBJ1-4

cdr3_aa: CASSPFPGKVDTEAFF
cdr3_nt: TGTGCCAGCTCACCTTTTCCAGGGAAAGTTGACACTGAAGCTTTCTTT
clone_size: -
v_call: TRBV18
cdr3_length: 16
d_call: -
j_call: TRBJ1-1